The 28 T cell receptor beta chains below come from one sample, sequenced in a study of blood T cells in healthy people across ages. Sample-barcoded 5' priming and a J-beta primer mix drove a second PCR of about 6 to 12 cycles. TCRdb re-analysed the 5' RACE reads in MiXCR, keeping a single row per CDR3 protein. The table records hundreds of thousands of distinct CDR3 sequences, roughly 21% of them present only once. Specimen: blood. These receptors were obtained from a man between 70 and 80 years old in good health.

This clonotype was counted a few times. The V and J genes are TRBV5-1 and TRBJ2-5; TRBD1 is a possible D gene (6 bases). The germline V and J ends were trimmed by 4 bases and 3 bases, with 16 bases remaining between them. Germline loops: CDR1 SGHRS, CDR2 YFSETQ. The CDR3 has 15 amino acids. CDR3 protein: CASSTVGAGEETQYF. The DNA for the CDR3 is TGCGCCAGCAGCACGGTCGGGGCAGGGGAAGAGACCCAGTACTTC. Supplemented by reference TRBV5-1 and TRBJ2-5, the full variable domain reads KAGVTQTPRYLIKTRGQQVTLSCSPISGHRSVSWYQQTPGQGLQFLFEYFSETQRNKGNFPGRFSGRQFSNSRSEMNVSTLELGDSALYLCASSTVGAGEETQYFGPGTRLLVL.

The chain couples TRBV5-5 to TRBJ1-5; D perhaps matches TRBD1 (5 bases). V lost 2 bases to trimming and J lost 4 bases, with 16 bases between them. The CDR3 sequence is 16 residues long. Germline V lookup: CDR1 SGHKS, CDR2 YYEKEE (reference sequence). The CDR3 DNA reads as TGTGCCAGCAGCTTTAGGTCCGACGGGGGGAATCAGCCCCAGCATTTT. Protein product: CASSFRSDGGNQPQHF. The variable domain in full, completed from reference TRBV5-5 and TRBJ1-5, reads DAGVTQSPTHLIKTRGQQVTLRCSPISGHKSVSWYQQVLGQGPQFIFQYYEKEERGRGNFPDRFSARQFPNYSSELNVNALLLGDSALYLCASSFRSDGGNQPQHFGDGTRLSIL.

This rearrangement joins TRBV7-9 to TRBJ2-5; TRBD1 matches at 11 bases. Germline V gives CDR1 SEHNR, CDR2 FQNEAQ (reference sequence). CDR3 length: 15 residues. The J segment lost 5 bases and the V segment lost 6 bases, leaving 8 bases of the junction unmatched. In DNA, the CDR3 is TGTGCCAGCAGAAATCCGGGACAGGGGGTTGAGACCCAGTACTTC. Translation: CASRNPGQGVETQYF.

The chain employs TRBV10-3 and TRBJ1-5, with 9 bases lining up with TRBD1. This CDR3 contains 14 residues. V shed 8 bases, J shed 4 bases, and the junction held 6 bases outside the gene matches. Germline-derived CDR1 and CDR2 are ENHRY and SYGVKD. The CDR3 coding sequence is TGTGCCATCGCGCCGACAGGGGGGAATCAGCCCCAGCATTTT. It specifies CAIAPTGGNQPQHF.

A note on this clonotype: At one end, the junction sequence differs from germline, possibly due to a read error. V is TRBV18 and J is TRBJ2-2; D not certain. The CDR3 totals 15 residues. The germline V gene encodes CDR1 KGHSH and CDR2 LQKENI. CDR3 bases: TGTGCCAGCTCACCGGCAGACACGAAGACCGGGGAGCTGTTTTTT. This translates into CASSPADTKTGELFF.

This sequence joins TRBV9 and TRBJ2-1; 7 bases align to TRBD1. Trimming at V came to 4 bases and at J to 4 bases, leaving 8 bases not matched to a gene. There are 15 residues in the CDR3. Germline V gene lookup returns CDR1 SGDLS and CDR2 YYNGEE. The DNA for the CDR3 is TGTGCCAGCAGCCCTGACAGGGAAACTTACAATGAGCAGTTCTTC. Translating it yields CASSPDRETYNEQFF.

This clonotype was seen only a few times. The chain couples TRBV12-3 or TRBV12-4 to TRBJ2-5; 11 bases are shared with TRBD1. The trim removed 8 bases at V and 4 bases at J, leaving 18 bases unmatched. The CDR3 totals 18 residues. CDR3 amino acids: CASQSGGQGAIDLETQYF. DNA for the CDR3: TGTGCCAGCCAATCCGGCGGACAGGGGGCGATAGATTTAGAGACCCAGTACTTC.

For this clonotype: Being one base from a much bigger clone, this may be a read error. The gene calls are TRBV9 and TRBJ1-1; 8 nucleotides line up with TRBD1. The CDR3 length is 13 residues. Germline CDR1 and CDR2: SGDLS and YYNGEE. The CDR3 here is CAGSVGGQGKAFF. Written as DNA, the CDR3 is TGTGCCGGCAGCGTAGGAGGACAGGGTAAGGCTTTCTTT.

The chain is built from TRBV7-2 and TRBJ1-5, with TRBD1 as a possible D gene (5 bases). V lost 0 bases and J 2 bases, leaving 14 bases between the germline ends. Germline V gene sequence: CDR1 SGHTA, CDR2 FQGNSA. CDR3 size: 17 residues. The chain's CDR3 is CASSLALGGGGNQPQHF. The CDR3 nucleotides are TGTGCCAGCAGCTTAGCGTTAGGTGGAGGGGGCAATCAGCCCCAGCATTTT.

To note about this clonotype: Its ends do not fully match the called genes, so a read error is possible. The chain links TRBV29-1 to TRBJ2-5; TRBD2 is a possible D gene (5 bases). This CDR3 contains 12 residues. Germline CDR1 is SQVTM and CDR2 is ANQGSEA. CDR3: CSVEVGAETRYF. CDR3 nucleotide sequence: TGCAGCGTTGAAGTGGGAGCAGAGACCCGGTACTTC. The full variable domain, rest sourced from reference TRBV29-1 and TRBJ2-5, is SAVISQKPSRDICQRGTSLTIQCQVDSQVTMMFWYRQQPGQSLTLIATANQGSEATYESGFVIDKFPISRPNLTFSTLTVSNMSPEDSSIYLCSVEVGAETRYFGPGTRLLVL.

CDR3 coding DNA: TGTGCCAGCAGCCAGACGGGGACTGGGAACACCGGGGAGCTGTTTTTT. Its protein product is CASSQTGTGNTGELFF. The V gene is TRBV28, the J gene TRBJ2-2; a weak D match, TRBD2 (6 bases). Trimming took 6 bases from V and 1 from J, leaving 15 bases between them. The CDR3 is 16 amino acids. CDR1 is MDHEN and CDR2 is SYDVKM in the germline V gene.

This chain links TRBV3-1 with TRBJ2-3; weak D call: TRBD2 (5 bases). CDR1 LGHDT and CDR2 YNNKEL come from the germline V gene (reference sequence). This CDR3 spans 14 amino acids. Between the trimmed V and J ends, which lost 1 base and 5 bases, there was a span of 10 bases. The CDR3 DNA sequence: TGTGCCAGCAGCCAAGTTTTTGAGGGAGATACGCAGTATTTT. Translation: CASSQVFEGDTQYF.

The rearrangement uses TRBV20-1 and TRBJ2-4; 9 bases are shared with TRBD2. CDR1 and CDR2 from the germline V gene are DFQATT and SNEGSKA (reference sequence). The CDR3 is made up of 15 amino acids. The trim removed 6 bases at V and 3 bases at J, leaving 9 bases unmatched. DNA for the CDR3: TGCAGTGCCAAGGGCAGCGGGGGGAACAAAAACATTCAGTACTTC. Translation gives CSAKGSGGNKNIQYF.

The V and J genes are TRBV9 and TRBJ2-5, with D hard to call. The CDR3 covers 15 residues. Germline V gives CDR1 SGDLS, CDR2 YYNGEE. With 0 bases removed from V and 1 base from J, the gap between germline ends came to 10 bases. CDR3 in amino acids: CASSVGLGTQETQYF. Here the CDR3 DNA reads TGTGCCAGCAGCGTAGGGCTTGGAACCCAAGAGACCCAGTACTTC.

The chain recombines TRBV6-9 with TRBJ2-7; 11 nucleotides agree with TRBD2. CDR3 length equals 21 residues. The trim removed 3 bases at V and 0 bases at J, leaving 19 bases unmatched. Looked up from germline, CDR1 is MNHGY and CDR2 is SVAAGI. CDR3 loop: CASSYPTQELAGEQGSYEQYF. For the CDR3, the DNA is TGTGCCAGCAGTTACCCCACCCAAGAACTAGCGGGAGAGCAAGGCTCCTACGAGCAGTACTTC.

This clonotype was counted between two and nine times. This chain joins TRBV20-1 and TRBJ2-7; D gene unclear. V was trimmed by 6 bases and J by 0 bases, leaving 12 bases between them. This CDR3 is 13 amino acids long. CDR1 DFQATT and CDR2 SNEGSKA come from the germline V gene (reference sequence). The chain's CDR3 is CSASAPPSYEQYF. In DNA form, the CDR3 reads TGCAGTGCATCTGCACCTCCCTCCTACGAGCAGTACTTC.

There are a few counts of this clonotype. The CDR3 sequence is CASTEAGLAASSYNEQFF. In nucleotides, the CDR3 is TGTGCCAGCACCGAAGCCGGACTAGCGGCCAGCTCCTACAATGAGCAGTTCTTC. V usage is TRBV28 and J usage is TRBJ2-1, with 10 bases identical to TRBD2. The CDR3 runs to 18 residues. Germline V gene sequence: CDR1 MDHEN, CDR2 SYDVKM. The J segment lost 0 bases and the V segment lost 7 bases, leaving 12 bases of the junction unmatched.

The table lists this clonotype with a few counts. The rearrangement uses TRBV20-1 and TRBJ2-1; a possible D gene is TRBD1 (6 bases). The CDR3 has 16 residues. From germline, CDR1 is DFQATT and CDR2 SNEGSKA (reference sequence). V was clipped by 3 bases and J by 5 bases, with 20 bases between them. The CDR3 sequence is CSARELPGTPNNEQFF. In DNA form, the CDR3 reads TGCAGTGCTAGGGAACTGCCCGGGACACCAAACAATGAGCAGTTCTTC.

This clonotype occurred a few times. The chain has TRBV12-3 or TRBV12-4 and TRBJ1-1; TRBD1 is a possible D gene (6 bases). Trimming shortened V by 3 bases and J by 0 bases, and 8 bases separated the two germline ends. The CDR3 is 14 amino acids. In DNA form, the CDR3 reads TGTGCCAGCAGTTTGAGGGGGATGAACACTGAAGCTTTCTTT. Its translation is CASSLRGMNTEAFF.

The chain uses TRBV28 and TRBJ1-5; D not resolved. The CDR3 covers 14 residues. The germline V gene has CDR1 MDHEN and CDR2 SYDVKM. V lost 5 bases, J lost 5 bases, and 13 bases lay in between. The CDR3: CASSQLGFYQPQHF. Here the CDR3 DNA reads TGTGCCAGCAGTCAACTGGGGTTTTATCAGCCCCAGCATTTT.

This clonotype was picked up a small number of times. The conserved final phenylalanine or tryptophan is absent from the CDR3, which likely points to a read error. The chain uses TRBV12-5 and TRBJ2-5; no clear D gene. The DNA end favors TRBJ2-1, so the J call may be wrong. The CDR3 runs to 15 residues. Germline-derived CDR1 and CDR2 are LGHNT and FRNRAP. In DNA form, the CDR3 reads TGTGCTAGTGGTTTCGACGGTGGCTCCTACAATGAGCAGTTCCTC. Its translation is CASGFDGGSYNEQFL.

This chain joins TRBV7-9 and TRBJ2-7; TRBD1 might be the D (5 bases). The germline V gene has CDR1 SEHNR and CDR2 FQNEAQ (reference sequence). This CDR3 is 13 amino acids long. The V end was cut by 2 bases, the J end by 4 bases, with 9 bases between. CDR3 protein: CASSLQGEYEQYF. The DNA of the CDR3 is TGTGCCAGCAGCTTACAGGGCGAGTACGAGCAGTACTTC.

This clonotype was observed a few times. The rearrangement joins TRBV20-1 to TRBJ2-1; D ambiguous. The J call is uncertain, as TRBJ2-7 better fits the DNA end. Per the germline V gene, CDR1 is DFQATT and CDR2 is SNEGSKA (reference sequence). The CDR3 has 11 residues. The CDR3 DNA reads as TGCAGTGCTAGAGACGACGCCGAGCAGTACTTC. It translates to CSARDDAEQYF.

This clonotype was observed a few times. A single base separates this from a much larger clone, so it may be a read error. The chain has TRBV7-2 and TRBJ2-4; D tentatively reads TRBD1 or TRBD2 (5 bases each). The CDR3 loop spans 14 amino acids. V was cut by 2 bases and J by 8 bases, with 13 bases left in between. Germline CDR1 reads SGHTA; CDR2 reads FQGNSA. In DNA form, the CDR3 reads TGTGCCAGCAGCTTAACGGGGCGCGGAGACATTCAGTACTTC. Amino acids: CASSLTGRGDIQYF.

This clonotype was seen a few times. The chain links TRBV10-3 to TRBJ2-1; 7 nucleotides align to TRBD2. This CDR3 has 16 amino acids. The V gene's germline CDR1 is ENHRY and CDR2 SYGVKD. J lost 0 bases, V lost 7 bases, and 9 bases had no gene match. The CDR3 is CAITDSAGRSYNEQFF. The CDR3 bases are TGTGCCATCACCGACTCAGCGGGGCGCTCCTACAATGAGCAGTTCTTC.

This clonotype was detected only a few times. This chain connects TRBV12-3 or TRBV12-4 to TRBJ1-5; D gene uncertain. V was cut by 5 bases and J by 2 bases, with 10 bases left in between. CDR3 length equals 14 residues. The CDR3 loop is CASSLFGGNQPQHF. CDR3 DNA sequence: TGTGCCAGCAGTCTCTTTGGTGGCAATCAGCCCCAGCATTTT.

V and J are TRBV5-1 and TRBJ2-2; 7 bases are a match to TRBD1. Looked up from germline, CDR1 is SGHRS and CDR2 is YFSETQ. With 5 bases clipped from V and 5 bases from J, the junction kept 9 bases outside the gene matches. This CDR3 comprises 15 residues. The CDR3, as DNA: TGCGCCAGCAGTGAGGCAGGGGGATGGACCGGGGAGCTGTTTTTT. Amino acids: CASSEAGGWTGELFF.

The chain carries TRBV7-6 and TRBJ2-5; tentatively, D is TRBD2 (6 bases). Germline CDR1 SGHVS, CDR2 FNYEAQ. Trimming took off 4 bases at V and 1 base at J, with 13 bases between the two ends. The CDR3 covers 15 residues. The CDR3 DNA follows: TGTGCCAGCAGCTCCACCGGAGGGACCCAAGAGACCCAGTACTTC. Translating gives CASSSTGGTQETQYF.